Listed here are 17 T cell receptor beta chains from one sample, sequenced in a study of T cell clonality in common variable immunodeficiency. Study-level points and caveats: Reportedly, TCR beta sequences from common variable immunodeficiency showed fewer deletions and N-nucleotide insertions.

These TCRs are of unknown antigen specificity. Libraries were prepared by immunoSEQ multiplex PCR; TCRdb keeps only in-frame clonotypes and omits some of them. The repertoire consists of 32,000 or so clones, none detected only once. The sequencing input was peripheral blood mononuclear cells. Every receptor here comes from a human donor with common variable immunodeficiency.

For this clone: The read ends 3 residues shy of where the CDR3 ends; the end is completed using the germline J gene. This rearrangement joins TRBV19 to TRBJ1-1; D is undetermined. The CDR3 covers 14 residues. Per germline, CDR1 LNHDA and CDR2 SQIVND (reference sequence). V was trimmed by 3 bases and J by 1 base, leaving 9 bases between them. CDR3 bases read: TGTGCCAGTAGTATTGGCGAGGGGAACACTGAA. Translated, it gives CASSIGEGNTE. From start to end, the CDR3 is CASSIGEGNTEAFF.

This clone was observed a handful of times. The CDR3 end lies 3 residues beyond the end of the read and is filled in from the germline J gene. This sequence joins TRBV19 and TRBJ1-2; D is perhaps TRBD1 (5 bases). Trimming shortened V by 5 bases and J by 3 bases, and 13 bases separated the two germline ends. Germline CDR1 is LNHDA and CDR2 is SQIVND (reference sequence). This CDR3 comprises 14 residues. The part of the CDR3 DNA that was read is TGTGCCAGTAGTGTCGCTGGGGGGGACTATGGC. This translates into CASSVAGGDYG. The CDR3, in full, reads CASSVAGGDYGYTF.

As regards this clone: The read stops 3 residues short of the end of the CDR3; the missing end is completed from the germline J gene. This rearrangement joins TRBV6-1 to TRBJ1-1; a possible D gene is TRBD1 (6 bases). This CDR3 comprises 16 residues. The V end was cut by 3 bases, the J end by 5 bases, with 19 bases between. Germline CDR1 MNHNS, CDR2 SASEGT. Partial CDR3 DNA: TGTGCCAGCAGTGATCCGGGACAACAAATCGGGACTGAA. Amino acids: CASSDPGQQIGTE. The whole CDR3 protein is CASSDPGQQIGTEAFF.

This clone was recorded at least ten times. The CDR3 end lies 3 residues beyond the end of the read and is filled in from the germline J gene. The chain combines TRBV2 with TRBJ2-4, with 11 bases lining up with TRBD2. The V gene's germline CDR1 is SNHLY and CDR2 FYNNEI. The CDR3 is 16 residues long. V lost 5 bases and J lost 0; bases outside the gene matches: 3. CDR3 in amino acids: CASSWTSGLAKNIQYF. The sequenced part of the CDR3 DNA is TGTGCCAGCAGTTGGACTAGCGGGCTAGCCAAAAACATT.

Of note for this clone: The CDR3 goes on 3 residues after the read ends, and that part is filled in from the germline J gene. The chain couples TRBV7-9 to TRBJ1-1; D is uncertain. This CDR3 spans 13 amino acids. V lost 2 bases, J lost 5 bases, and 9 bases lay in between. Germline CDR1 and CDR2: SEHNR and FQNEAQ (reference sequence). The chain's CDR3 is CASSLSQATEAFF. The sequenced part of the CDR3 DNA is TGTGCCAGCAGCTTAAGTCAGGCTACTGAA.

This clone was detected many times. The CDR3 bases that were read are TGTGCCAGCAGCCGAACCGGGACAGGGGAAGGC. Its translation is CASSRTGTGEG. The CDR3 in its entirety is CASSRTGTGEGYTF. This chain links TRBV6-2 or TRBV6-3 with TRBJ1-2; 10 bases are a match to TRBD1. The read falls 3 residues short of the CDR3 end, and the missing part is taken from the germline J gene. CDR3 size: 14 residues. CDR1 and CDR2 (germline): MNHEY, SVGEGT.

Of note for this clone: The missing CDR3 end, 3 residues past where the read stops, is filled in from the germline J gene. Other DNA sequences in this specimen translate into the identical CDR3. The chain joins TRBV2 to TRBJ2-1; perhaps TRBD2 as D (7 bases). V dropped 5 bases and J dropped 7 bases, with 15 bases sitting between them. The CDR3 covers 14 residues. Germline V CDR1 and CDR2: SNHLY, FYNNEI. CDR3 loop: CASSFGGPANEQFF. The sequenced CDR3 bases are TGTGCCAGCAGTTTCGGGGGGCCGGCTAATGAG.

This clone turned up a few times. The CDR3 reads CASSHAQGPPYEQYF. CDR3 DNA (partial): TGCGCCAGCAGCCATGCACAGGGGCCCCCCTACGAG. The chain couples TRBV5-1 to TRBJ2-7, with TRBD1 identical over 7 bases. The missing CDR3 end, 3 residues past where the read stops, is filled in from the germline J gene. The length of the CDR3 is 15 residues. Trimming cost V 4 bases and J 2 bases; bases outside gene matches: 9. Germline V gene lookup returns CDR1 SGHRS and CDR2 YFSETQ.

As for this clone: The DNA ends 3 residues before the CDR3 does, and the rest of the CDR3 is filled in from the germline J gene. The J gene is TRBJ1-5, the V gene TRBV30, with D perhaps TRBD1 (6 bases). Deletions cut 4 bases from V and 9 bases from J, with 19 bases between. This CDR3 is 14 amino acids long. Germline CDR1 GTSNPN, CDR2 SVGIG (reference sequence). CDR3 amino acids: CAWTHTGTQGPQHF. Incomplete CDR3 DNA: TGTGCCTGGACCCACACAGGGACCCAGGGGCCC.

Comments on this clone: The read comes to an end 3 residues before the CDR3 does, leaving the germline J gene to fill in the end. This rearrangement joins TRBV19 to TRBJ2-3; TRBD2 matches 11 bases. Germline-derived CDR1 and CDR2 are LNHDA and SQIVND (reference sequence). This CDR3 is 17 amino acids long. Germline trimming cut 6 bases from V and 1 base from J; bases unmatched to any gene: 9. The CDR3 bases that were read are TGTGCCAGTAGAGCCCCACCGGGACTAGCGGGCACAGATACG. This translates into CASRAPPGLAGTDT. The whole CDR3 protein reads CASRAPPGLAGTDTQYF.

In its sample, this clone was seen a few times. The observed sequence ends 3 residues before the CDR3 terminus, with the missing tail filled in from the germline J gene. The V gene is TRBV20-1, the J gene TRBJ2-1; 9 nucleotides line up with TRBD1. V shed 6 bases, J shed 3 bases, and the junction held 6 bases outside the gene matches. Germline CDR1 DFQATT, CDR2 SNEGSKA (reference sequence). CDR3 size: 14 residues. The CDR3 loop reads CSAQDRGGYNEQFF. CDR3 DNA, as far as it was read: TGCAGTGCCCAGGACAGGGGAGGCTACAATGAG.

Worth noting for this clone: The read ends 3 residues early relative to the CDR3; the germline J gene fills the gap. The rearrangement uses TRBV7-6 and TRBJ2-7, with D perhaps matching TRBD2 (5 bases). Trimming shortened V by 1 base and J by 0 bases, and 7 bases separated the two germline ends. Germline V gene sequence: CDR1 SGHVS, CDR2 FNYEAQ. The CDR3 length is 14 residues. The CDR3 bases that were read are TGTGCCAGCAGCTTAGTTGCGGGCTCCTACGAG. Protein sequence: CASSLVAGSYE. The CDR3 in full is CASSLVAGSYEQYF.

The sample holds many counts of this clone. The read ends 3 residues before the CDR3 terminus; that terminus is restored from the germline J gene. The rearrangement uses TRBV20-1 and TRBJ2-2; 9 positions match TRBD2. Germline trimming cut 2 bases from V and 7 bases from J; bases unmatched to any gene: 14. Germline-derived CDR1 and CDR2 are DFQATT and SNEGSKA (reference sequence). The CDR3 is made up of 17 amino acids. CDR3 protein: CSARSPARGGPGGELFF. CDR3 DNA (partial): TGCAGTGCTAGATCCCCAGCGCGGGGGGGCCCCGGCGGGGAG.

With respect to this clone: The CDR3 end falls 3 residues outside the read, so it is completed with the germline J gene. The V and J genes are TRBV6-1 and TRBJ2-5; 7 nucleotides agree with TRBD1. The CDR3 runs 14 residues. Germline V lookup: CDR1 MNHNS, CDR2 SASEGT. The V and J ends lost 4 bases and 1 base, in that order; junction bases with no gene match: 3. CDR3 DNA, as far as it was read: TGTGCCAGCAGTGTCGACAGGGCCCAAGAGACC. Amino acid sequence: CASSVDRAQET. The entire CDR3 protein reads CASSVDRAQETQYF.

The sample holds many counts of this clone. Sequencing ends 3 residues short of the CDR3 end; the germline J gene provides the rest. V is TRBV19 and J is TRBJ2-1; the match to TRBD2 covers 7 bases. Germline V gives CDR1 LNHDA, CDR2 SQIVND (reference sequence). J was trimmed by 7 bases and V by 3 bases; bases with no gene match: 9. The CDR3 runs to 15 residues. CDR3 DNA (partial): TGTGCCAGTAGTATTTCTCTAGCGGAACTTAATGAG. Translated, it gives CASSISLAELNE. The full CDR3 reads CASSISLAELNEQFF.

This clone was picked up many times. The sequenced fragment ends 3 residues before the CDR3 boundary, so the rest is inferred from the germline J gene. The rearrangement joins TRBV18 to TRBJ2-7; TRBD2 matches at 11 bases. Germline CDR1 and CDR2: KGHSH and LQKENI. V lost 4 bases, J lost 1 base, and 3 bases stayed unmatched. The CDR3 covers 15 residues. CDR3 loop: CASSLAGGKSYEQYF. CDR3 bases read: TGTGCCAGCTCACTAGCGGGGGGGAAGTCCTACGAG.

This clone was seen ten or more times. The observed sequence ends 3 residues before the CDR3 terminus, with the missing tail filled in from the germline J gene. The rearrangement links TRBV5-1 to TRBJ2-3; TRBD2 might be the D (6 bases). This CDR3 region has 15 residues. The ends were cut back, 5 bases at V and 1 base at J, with 14 bases in the middle. The germline V gene encodes CDR1 SGHRS and CDR2 YFSETQ. CDR3 DNA, as far as it was read: TGCGCCAGCAGACGGACATGGGAGGGCACAGATACG. It translates to CASRRTWEGTDT. The whole CDR3 is CASRRTWEGTDTQYF.